This is a list of T cell receptor beta chains from one sample in a study of naive and memory T cell subsets. Each CDR3 protein is one row after TCRdb ran MiXCR on the UMI-ligation and nested PCR reads. The sample yields 120,000 or so distinct CDR3 sequences, around 35% seen once. Sequencing used central memory CD4+ T cells from blood. The receptor set was obtained from a human donor in good health. CDR3s leave out the opening cysteine and the closing phenylalanine or tryptophan. Fields, in order: V gene, CDR3 protein.

v_call: TRBV6-2/TRBV6-3
cdr3_aa: ASRKIQGLQETQY

v_call: TRBV2
cdr3_aa: ASSEEGDTEAF

v_call: TRBV19
cdr3_aa: ASSSRGVPGEQY

v_call: TRBV29-1
cdr3_aa: SVLGGQGSYEQY

v_call: TRBV5-1
cdr3_aa: ASSLATWDRALRRSSYEQY

v_call: TRBV10-2
cdr3_aa: ASSETGLNYGYT

v_call: TRBV10-3
cdr3_aa: AISFPRRGLGTSGSSYNEQF

v_call: TRBV7-9
cdr3_aa: ASSSGLSGRVGELF

v_call: TRBV6-1
cdr3_aa: ASSGPGRTQPQH

v_call: TRBV20-1
cdr3_aa: SARRGRGTGELF

v_call: TRBV27
cdr3_aa: ASSSHQGRGYT

v_call: TRBV2
cdr3_aa: ASRPRSGRHNEQF

v_call: TRBV28
cdr3_aa: ASSLFSSYEQY

v_call: TRBV5-1
cdr3_aa: ASSFDPSSYEQY

v_call: TRBV7-2
cdr3_aa: ASSLGQTYNSPLH

v_call: TRBV7-8
cdr3_aa: ASSSQPGTGGSEAF

v_call: TRBV5-1
cdr3_aa: ASSLDAGSGTEAF

v_call: TRBV3-1
cdr3_aa: ASSQDVEGLAKNIQY

v_call: TRBV12-3/TRBV12-4
cdr3_aa: ASSLGDAGGTEAF

v_call: TRBV7-7
cdr3_aa: ASSPDRNTGELF

v_call: TRBV29-1
cdr3_aa: SVRHLSYEQY

v_call: TRBV5-1
cdr3_aa: ASSLNAQERYEQY

v_call: TRBV20-1
cdr3_aa: SASLAQGSTDTQY

v_call: TRBV13
cdr3_aa: ASSLDYGVNTGELF

v_call: TRBV14
cdr3_aa: ASSQRLQGHNEKLF

v_call: TRBV24-1
cdr3_aa: ATSDPTRNTGELF

v_call: TRBV28
cdr3_aa: ASSVVGTLAYGYT

v_call: TRBV5-5
cdr3_aa: ASSFGGSEQY

v_call: TRBV6-5
cdr3_aa: ASSSGTGGYEQY

v_call: TRBV12-3/TRBV12-4
cdr3_aa: ASSRHGTGELF

v_call: TRBV5-5
cdr3_aa: ASSLALVGSYEQY

v_call: TRBV20-1
cdr3_aa: SARDSRGITEAF

v_call: TRBV6-6
cdr3_aa: ASSTDTPNTGELF

v_call: TRBV6-2/TRBV6-3
cdr3_aa: ASSYAGTVWRTDTQY

v_call: TRBV20-1
cdr3_aa: SASNPRQGDSYEQY

v_call: TRBV29-1
cdr3_aa: SGRRGADTGELF

v_call: TRBV6-2/TRBV6-3
cdr3_aa: ASSSLRLAGAYNEQF

v_call: TRBV10-3
cdr3_aa: AISESGGQSFRNTIY

v_call: TRBV20-1
cdr3_aa: SALGGARFNEQF

v_call: TRBV29-1
cdr3_aa: SVEEVGETQY

v_call: TRBV3-1
cdr3_aa: ASSQVPGGYEQY

v_call: TRBV29-1
cdr3_aa: SVTPPKGGPFRGEQF

v_call: TRBV7-9
cdr3_aa: ASSPPIKRGTEAF

v_call: TRBV5-4
cdr3_aa: ASSLFLGEQF

v_call: TRBV20-1
cdr3_aa: SAPTDNYGYT

v_call: TRBV20-1
cdr3_aa: SAREGTLAGNTEAF

v_call: TRBV7-2
cdr3_aa: ASSLVEGNQPQH

v_call: TRBV28
cdr3_aa: ASSHQTGVFGEQY

v_call: TRBV7-9
cdr3_aa: ASSQQGVSYEQY

v_call: TRBV7-8
cdr3_aa: ASSSPTSGRGSYNEQF

v_call: TRBV7-2
cdr3_aa: ASSLQLAGGRSGELF

v_call: TRBV11-3
cdr3_aa: ASSLASGGTQY

v_call: TRBV29-1
cdr3_aa: SVADRVQGMTQY

v_call: TRBV20-1
cdr3_aa: SVRSGRARNEQF

v_call: TRBV20-1
cdr3_aa: SPERSGTEAF

v_call: TRBV28
cdr3_aa: AGRRTNTGELF

v_call: TRBV28
cdr3_aa: ASMRLHRPDTQY

v_call: TRBV28
cdr3_aa: ASSFYSLNTAHEQY

v_call: TRBV28
cdr3_aa: ASSLGTALSREQY

v_call: TRBV5-1
cdr3_aa: ASSLSLYNEQF